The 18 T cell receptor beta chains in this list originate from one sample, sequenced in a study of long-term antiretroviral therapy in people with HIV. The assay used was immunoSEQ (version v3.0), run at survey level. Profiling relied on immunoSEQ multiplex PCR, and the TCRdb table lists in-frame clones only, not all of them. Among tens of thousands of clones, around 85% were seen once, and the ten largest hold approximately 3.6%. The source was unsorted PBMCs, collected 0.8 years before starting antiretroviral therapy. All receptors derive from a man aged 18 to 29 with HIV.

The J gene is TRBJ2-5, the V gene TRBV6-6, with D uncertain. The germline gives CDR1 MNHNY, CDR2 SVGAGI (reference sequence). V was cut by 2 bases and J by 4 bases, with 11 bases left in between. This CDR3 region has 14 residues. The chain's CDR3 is CASSYDTGRETQYF. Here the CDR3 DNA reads TGTGCCAGCAGTTACGATACGGGTAGAGAGACCCAGTACTTC.

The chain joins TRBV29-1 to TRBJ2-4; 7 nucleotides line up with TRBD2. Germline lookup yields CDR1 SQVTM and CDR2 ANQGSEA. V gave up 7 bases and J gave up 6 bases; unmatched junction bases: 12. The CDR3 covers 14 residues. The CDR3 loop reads CSAQSRGLLNIQYF. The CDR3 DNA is TGCAGCGCCCAAAGCCGGGGACTATTAAACATTCAGTACTTC. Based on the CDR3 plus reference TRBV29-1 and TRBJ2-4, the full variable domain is SAVISQKPSRDICQRGTSLTIQCQVDSQVTMMFWYRQQPGQSLTLIATANQGSEATYESGFVIDKFPISRPNLTFSTLTVSNMSPEDSSIYLCSAQSRGLLNIQYFGAGTRLSVL.

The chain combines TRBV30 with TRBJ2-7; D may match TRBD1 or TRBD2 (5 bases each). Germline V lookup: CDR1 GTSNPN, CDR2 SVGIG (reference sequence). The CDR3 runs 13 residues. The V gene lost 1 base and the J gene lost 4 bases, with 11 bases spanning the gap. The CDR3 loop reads CAWSGGVTYEQYF. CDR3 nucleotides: TGTGCCTGGAGTGGAGGGGTGACGTACGAGCAGTACTTC.

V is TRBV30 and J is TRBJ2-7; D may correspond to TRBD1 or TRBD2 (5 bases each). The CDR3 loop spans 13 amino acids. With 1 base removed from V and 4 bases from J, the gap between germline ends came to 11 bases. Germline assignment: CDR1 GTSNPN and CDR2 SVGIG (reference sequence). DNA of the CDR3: TGTGCCTGGAGTGACCGGGACGGGTACGAGCAGTACTTC. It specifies CAWSDRDGYEQYF.

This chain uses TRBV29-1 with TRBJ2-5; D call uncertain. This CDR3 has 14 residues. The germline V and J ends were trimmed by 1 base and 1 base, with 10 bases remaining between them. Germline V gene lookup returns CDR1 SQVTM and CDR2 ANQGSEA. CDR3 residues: CSVEGPGPQETQYF. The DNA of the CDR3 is TGCAGCGTTGAAGGTCCCGGTCCCCAAGAGACCCAGTACTTC.

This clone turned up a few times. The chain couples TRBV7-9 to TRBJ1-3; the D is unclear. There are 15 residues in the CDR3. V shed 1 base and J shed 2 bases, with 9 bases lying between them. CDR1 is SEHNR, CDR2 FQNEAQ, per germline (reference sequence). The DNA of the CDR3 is TGTGCCAGCAGCTTAGGGTCCGGGCCTGGAAACACCATATATTTT. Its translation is CASSLGSGPGNTIYF.

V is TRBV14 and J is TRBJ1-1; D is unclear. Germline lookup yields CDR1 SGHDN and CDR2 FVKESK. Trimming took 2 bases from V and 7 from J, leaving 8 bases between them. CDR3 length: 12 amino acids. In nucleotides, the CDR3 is TGTGCCAGCAGCCAACACGGTGGTGAAGCTTTCTTT. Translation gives CASSQHGGEAFF. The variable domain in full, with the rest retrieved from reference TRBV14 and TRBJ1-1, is EAGVTQFPSHSVIEKGQTVTLRCDPISGHDNLYWYRRVMGKEIKFLLHFVKESKQDESGMPNNRFLAERTGGTYSTLKVQPAELEDSGVYFCASSQHGGEAFFGQGTRLTVV.

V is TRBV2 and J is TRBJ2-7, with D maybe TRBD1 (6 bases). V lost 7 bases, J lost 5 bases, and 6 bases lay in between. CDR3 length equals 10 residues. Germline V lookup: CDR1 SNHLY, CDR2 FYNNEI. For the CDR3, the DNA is TGTGCCAGCAACAGGGACGAGCAGTACTTC. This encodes CASNRDEQYF.

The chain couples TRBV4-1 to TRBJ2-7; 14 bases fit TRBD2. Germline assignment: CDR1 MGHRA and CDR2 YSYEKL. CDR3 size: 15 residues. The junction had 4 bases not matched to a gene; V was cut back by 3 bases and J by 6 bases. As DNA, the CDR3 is TGCGCCAGCAGCCAGGGACTAGCGGGAGAAAGCGAGCAGTACTTC. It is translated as CASSQGLAGESEQYF.

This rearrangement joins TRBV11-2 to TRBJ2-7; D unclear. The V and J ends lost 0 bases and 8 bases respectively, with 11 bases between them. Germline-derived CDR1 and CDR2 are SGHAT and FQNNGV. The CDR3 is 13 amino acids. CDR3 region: CASSLDFTRQQYF. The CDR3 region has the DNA TGTGCCAGCAGCTTAGATTTCACCCGACAGCAGTACTTC.

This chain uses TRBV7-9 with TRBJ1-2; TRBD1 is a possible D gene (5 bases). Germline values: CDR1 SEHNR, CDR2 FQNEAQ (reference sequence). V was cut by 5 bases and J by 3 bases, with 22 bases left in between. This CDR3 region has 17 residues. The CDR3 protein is CASSRTRATVTDYGYTF. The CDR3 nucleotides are TGTGCCAGCAGCCGAACGAGAGCGACAGTTACCGACTATGGCTACACCTTC.

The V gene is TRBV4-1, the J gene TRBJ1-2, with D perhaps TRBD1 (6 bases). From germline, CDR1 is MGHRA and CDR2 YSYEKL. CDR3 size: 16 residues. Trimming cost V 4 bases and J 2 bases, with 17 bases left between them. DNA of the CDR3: TGCGCCAGCAGCCCCGTGGACAGCCCTTTGAACTATGGCTACACCTTC. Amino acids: CASSPVDSPLNYGYTF.

The CDR3 loop reads CSVQTGTYEQYF. The CDR3 DNA reads as TGCAGCGTACAAACCGGCACTTACGAGCAGTACTTC. This chain connects TRBV29-1 to TRBJ2-7; no reliable D call. The germline V gene encodes CDR1 SQVTM and CDR2 ANQGSEA. The V gene lost 6 bases and the J gene lost 4 bases, with 13 bases spanning the gap. The CDR3 consists of 12 residues.

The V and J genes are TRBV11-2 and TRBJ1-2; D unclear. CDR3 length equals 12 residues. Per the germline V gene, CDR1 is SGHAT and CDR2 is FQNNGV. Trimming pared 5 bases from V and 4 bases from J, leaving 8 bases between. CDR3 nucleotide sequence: TGTGCCAGCAGCCCGGACCTCTATGGCTACACCTTC. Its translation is CASSPDLYGYTF.

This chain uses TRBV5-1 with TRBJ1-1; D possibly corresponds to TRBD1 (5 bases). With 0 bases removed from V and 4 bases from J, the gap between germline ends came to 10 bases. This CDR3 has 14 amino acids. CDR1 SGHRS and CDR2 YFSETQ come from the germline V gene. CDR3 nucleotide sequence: TGCGCCAGCAGCTTGGTTTTGGGGGGCACTGAAGCTTTCTTT. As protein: CASSLVLGGTEAFF.

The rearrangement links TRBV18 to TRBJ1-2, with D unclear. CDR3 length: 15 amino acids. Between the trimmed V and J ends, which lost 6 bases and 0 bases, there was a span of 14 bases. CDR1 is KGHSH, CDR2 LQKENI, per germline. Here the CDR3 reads CASSPPAGTNYGYTF. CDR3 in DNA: TGTGCCAGCTCTCCCCCCGCGGGGACTAACTATGGCTACACCTTC.

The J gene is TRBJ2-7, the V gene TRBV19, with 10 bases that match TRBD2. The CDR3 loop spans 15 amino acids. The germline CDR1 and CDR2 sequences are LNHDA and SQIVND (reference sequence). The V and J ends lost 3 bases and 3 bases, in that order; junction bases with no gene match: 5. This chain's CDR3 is CASSILAGALYEQYF. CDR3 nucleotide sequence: TGTGCCAGTAGTATCCTAGCGGGGGCACTCTACGAGCAGTACTTC.

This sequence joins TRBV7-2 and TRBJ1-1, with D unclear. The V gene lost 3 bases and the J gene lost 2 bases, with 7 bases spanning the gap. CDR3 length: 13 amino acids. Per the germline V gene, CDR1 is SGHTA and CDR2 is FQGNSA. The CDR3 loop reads CASSFGENTEAFF. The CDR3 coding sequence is TGTGCCAGCAGCTTTGGGGAAAACACTGAAGCTTTCTTT.